The present TCR beta chain was sequenced within a study of long-term antiretroviral therapy in people with HIV. Study results and caveats: The repertoire was dominated at all time points by clones expanded before ART. HIV repertoires showed narrower CDR3 length ranges than controls.

A v3.0 immunoSEQ assay was performed at survey level. Repertoires were generated with immunoSEQ multiplex PCR, while TCRdb's copy carries only in-frame clones and drops some. The sample has fewer than 20,000 clones; around 84% are singletons. A remark on this clone: Its matching antigen is unknown.

This CDR3 has 18 amino acids. Unmatched junction bases numbered 10, after V lost 0 bases and J lost 4 bases. The germline CDR1 and CDR2 sequences are MGHRA and YSYEKL. Samples held about 0.9-10 million cryopreserved PBMC before DNA extraction. V usage is TRBV4-1 and J usage is TRBJ2-2; 8 bases map to TRBD2. This receptor was identified in a woman aged 45 to 65 with HIV. The sample in question was unsorted PBMCs, obtained 0.3 years after starting antiretroviral therapy. Written as DNA, the CDR3 is TGCGCCAGCAGCCAAGAACTTCGGGGAGCGGGGGCCACCGGGGAGCTGTTTTTT. Translating it yields CASSQELRGAGATGELFF.